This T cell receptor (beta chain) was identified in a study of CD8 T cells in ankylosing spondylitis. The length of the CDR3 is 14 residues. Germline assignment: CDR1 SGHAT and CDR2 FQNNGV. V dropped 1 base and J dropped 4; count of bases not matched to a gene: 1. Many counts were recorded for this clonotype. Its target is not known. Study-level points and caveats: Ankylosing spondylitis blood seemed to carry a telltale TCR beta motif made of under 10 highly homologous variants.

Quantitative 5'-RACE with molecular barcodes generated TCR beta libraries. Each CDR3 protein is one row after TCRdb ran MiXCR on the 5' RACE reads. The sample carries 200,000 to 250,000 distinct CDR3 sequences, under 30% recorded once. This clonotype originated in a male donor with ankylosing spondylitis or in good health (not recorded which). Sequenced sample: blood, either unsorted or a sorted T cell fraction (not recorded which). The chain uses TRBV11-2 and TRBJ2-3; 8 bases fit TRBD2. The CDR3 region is CASSLAGLADTQYF. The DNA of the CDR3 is TGTGCCAGCAGCTTAGCGGGACTAGCAGATACGCAGTATTTT.